The 11 T cell receptor beta chains below all came from one sample that was sequenced in a study of neurological immune-mediated disorders. TCRdb fed the 5' RACE reads into MiXCR, producing one record per CDR3 protein. Of 81,000 or so distinct CDR3 sequences in the sample, just over 5% are singletons; the top ten hold 2% to 2.5%. Material for sequencing was PBMCs. The receptors stem from a woman in her thirties with multiple sclerosis.

There are many counts of this clonotype. The chain is built from TRBV7-8 and TRBJ1-1, with D uncertain. Trimming removed 4 bases from V and 2 bases from J, with 11 bases in between. CDR3 length: 14 amino acids. Germline CDR1 SGHVS, CDR2 FQNEAQ. This CDR3 is CASSSRQDNTEAFF. The CDR3 bases are TGTGCCAGCAGCTCCCGCCAAGATAACACTGAAGCTTTCTTT.

V is TRBV12-3 or TRBV12-4 and J is TRBJ2-1; D might be TRBD2 (7 bases). Trimming stripped 5 bases from V and 8 bases from J, with 19 bases between. CDR3 size: 15 residues. CDR3 sequence reads: CASSLGGHGIYEQFF. The CDR3 DNA follows: TGTGCCAGCAGTCTGGGGGGGCACGGCATCTATGAGCAGTTCTTC.

V usage is TRBV7-2 and J usage is TRBJ1-2; TRBD1 aligns across 11 bases. J lost 3 bases, V lost 5 bases, and 8 bases had no gene match. The CDR3 covers 16 residues. Germline V gene data show CDR1 as SGHTA and CDR2 as FQGNSA. The CDR3 bases are TGTGCCAGCAGCCCCCGGACAGGGGGCCTTTACTATGGCTACACCTTC. Its protein product is CASSPRTGGLYYGYTF.

At least ten counts were recorded for this clonotype. The chain is built from TRBV7-8 and TRBJ2-4, with 7 bases aligning to TRBD2. The trim removed 2 bases at V and 6 bases at J, leaving 10 bases unmatched. The CDR3 sequence is 16 residues long. Germline-derived CDR1 and CDR2 are SGHVS and FQNEAQ. The CDR3: CASSLSNGRKINIQYF. For the CDR3, the DNA is TGTGCCAGCAGCTTATCCAACGGGAGGAAGATAAACATTCAGTACTTC.

The chain employs TRBV19 and TRBJ1-1; 10 bases match TRBD1. Trimming took 3 bases from V and 5 from J; bases not matched to a gene: 3. Germline CDR1 is LNHDA and CDR2 is SQIVND (reference sequence). The CDR3 consists of 14 residues. The CDR3 region has the DNA TGTGCCAGTAGTATGACAGGGGGCTGGACTGAAGCTTTCTTT. It is translated as CASSMTGGWTEAFF.

This clonotype was picked up a small number of times. The genes are TRBV5-4 and TRBJ2-2; D gene uncertain. Trimming cost V 2 bases and J 4 bases, with 6 bases left between them. The length of the CDR3 is 13 residues. CDR1 SGHNT and CDR2 YYREEE come from the germline V gene (reference sequence). DNA for the CDR3: TGTGCCAGCAGCTTAAGACCCACCGGGGAGCTGTTTTTT. It specifies CASSLRPTGELFF.

This clonotype was recorded a few times. This could be a read error, since a much larger clone is one nucleotide away. V and J are TRBV15 and TRBJ2-1, with 9 bases matching TRBD2. The germline V gene has CDR1 LNHNV and CDR2 YYDKDF (reference sequence). V lost 0 bases and J lost 3; bases outside the gene matches: 6. This CDR3 contains 17 residues. The CDR3 loop reads CATSRETHSGGYNEQFF. In DNA, the CDR3 is TGTGCCACCAGCAGAGAAACACATAGCGGGGGCTACAATGAGCAGTTCTTC.

At least ten counts were recorded for this clonotype. The J gene is TRBJ2-1, the V gene TRBV7-2, with 9 positions matching TRBD1. The length of the CDR3 is 17 residues. The V gene's germline CDR1 is SGHTA and CDR2 FQGNSA. V was pared by 5 bases and J by 5 bases, with 13 bases of the junction left unmatched. The chain's CDR3 is CASSPVGGQGSHNEQFF. CDR3 in DNA: TGTGCCAGCAGCCCCGTGGGCGGACAGGGGTCCCACAATGAGCAGTTCTTC.

This clonotype was picked up many times. This chain uses TRBV5-1 with TRBJ1-2; D gene ambiguous. This CDR3 has 12 residues. Germline loops: CDR1 SGHRS, CDR2 YFSETQ. Trimming shortened V by 4 bases and J by 4 bases, and 8 bases separated the two germline ends. The CDR3 DNA sequence: TGCGCCAGCAGCGACGGATTCTATGGCTACACCTTC. Protein: CASSDGFYGYTF.

This clonotype was counted ten times or more. Given a much more abundant clone one base away, this may be a read error. The chain couples TRBV5-1 to TRBJ1-3; 8 nucleotides line up with TRBD1. Germline CDR1 SGHRS, CDR2 YFSETQ. The CDR3 totals 14 residues. J was trimmed by 10 bases and V by 0 bases; bases with no gene match: 6. The CDR3 DNA is TGCGCCAGCAGCTTGGCAGGGGGCGAAAAAACCATATATTTT. This gives the protein CASSLAGGEKTIYF.

At least ten counts were recorded for this clonotype. The chain joins TRBV7-2 to TRBJ1-1; D unresolved. V was cut by 1 base and J by 3 bases, with 12 bases left in between. The CDR3 length is 15 residues. CDR1 is SGHTA and CDR2 is FQGNSA in the germline V gene. The CDR3 loop is CASSLGWARDTEAFF. DNA of the CDR3: TGTGCCAGCAGCTTAGGTTGGGCGCGGGACACTGAAGCTTTCTTT.